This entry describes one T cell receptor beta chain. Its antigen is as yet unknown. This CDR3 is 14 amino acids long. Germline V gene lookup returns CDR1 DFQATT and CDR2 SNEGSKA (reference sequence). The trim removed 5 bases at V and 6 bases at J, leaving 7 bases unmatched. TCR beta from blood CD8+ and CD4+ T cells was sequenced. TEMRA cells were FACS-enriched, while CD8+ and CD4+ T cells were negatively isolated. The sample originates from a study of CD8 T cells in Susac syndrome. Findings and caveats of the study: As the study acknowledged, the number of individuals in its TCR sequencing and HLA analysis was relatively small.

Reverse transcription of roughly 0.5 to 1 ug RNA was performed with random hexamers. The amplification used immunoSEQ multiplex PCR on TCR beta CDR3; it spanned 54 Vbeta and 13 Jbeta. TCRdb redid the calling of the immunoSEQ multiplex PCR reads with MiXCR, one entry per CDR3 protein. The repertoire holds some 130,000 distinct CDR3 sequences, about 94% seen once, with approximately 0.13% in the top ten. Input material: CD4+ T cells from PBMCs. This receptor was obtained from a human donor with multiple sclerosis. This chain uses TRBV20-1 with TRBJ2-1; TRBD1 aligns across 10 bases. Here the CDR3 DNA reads TGCAGTGCTGAAGGGACAGGGGTCGTCAATGAGCAGTTCTTC. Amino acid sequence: CSAEGTGVVNEQFF.